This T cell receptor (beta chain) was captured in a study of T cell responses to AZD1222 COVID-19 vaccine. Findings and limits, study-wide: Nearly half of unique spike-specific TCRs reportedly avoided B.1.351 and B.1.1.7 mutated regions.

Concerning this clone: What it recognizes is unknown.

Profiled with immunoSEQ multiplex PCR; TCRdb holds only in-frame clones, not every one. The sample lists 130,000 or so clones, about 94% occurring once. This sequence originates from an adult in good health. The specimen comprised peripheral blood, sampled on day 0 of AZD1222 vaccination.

CDR3 DNA sequence: TGTGCCAGCAGTGAAACAGGGGGGGTATCATACGAGCAGTACTTC. Residues: CASSETGGVSYEQYF. The V gene is TRBV2, the J gene TRBJ2-7; weak D call: TRBD1 (8 bases). The V end was cut by 2 bases, the J end by 4 bases, with 15 bases between. Germline V gene data show CDR1 as SNHLY and CDR2 as FYNNEI. The CDR3 contains 15 residues.